Listed below are T cell receptor beta chains from one sample, sequenced in a study of T cells after yellow fever vaccination. TCRdb used MiXCR to reprocess the 5' RACE reads, holding one entry per CDR3 protein. Here the sample spans 400,000 or so distinct CDR3 sequences, 9.5% to 13% being singletons. Sample: PBMCs, taken on the day of the first yellow fever vaccination. The receptors shown here come from a man between 18 and 29 years old who received the YFV17D yellow fever vaccine. Each CDR3 is given with its conserved first and last residue. The order of the fields is D gene, V gene, J gene, clone size, CDR3 protein, CDR3 DNA. The D gene is left open where the match is weak. A clone size is listed for some rows: how often the clone was seen (once, few, many), or a class if it is expanded.

D: .
V: TRBV4-3
J: TRBJ1-6
size: .
CDR3: CASSLNLRIGYNSPLHF
DNA: TGCGCCAGCAGCCTAAATTTGAGAATCGGATATAATTCACCCCTCCACTTT

D: TRBD1
V: TRBV2
J: TRBJ1-2
size: .
CDR3: CASNANRGRFDGYTF
DNA: TGTGCCAGCAACGCTAACAGGGGGCGGTTTGATGGCTACACCTTC

D: .
V: TRBV20-1
J: TRBJ2-1
size: few
CDR3: CSARASRGSSYNEQFF
DNA: TGCAGTGCTAGAGCAAGTCGGGGGAGCTCCTACAATGAGCAGTTCTTC

D: .
V: TRBV6-2/TRBV6-3
J: TRBJ1-1
size: .
CDR3: CASSYSTSTSGAFF
DNA: TGTGCCAGCAGTTACTCGACGTCCACAAGCGGAGCTTTCTTT

D: .
V: TRBV4-2
J: TRBJ2-3
size: .
CDR3: CASSQEGGRGPDTQYF
DNA: TGTGCCAGCAGCCAAGAGGGCGGGCGTGGGCCAGATACGCAGTATTTT

D: TRBD2
V: TRBV6-2/TRBV6-3
J: TRBJ2-1
size: few
CDR3: CASRKSGTRLNEQFF
DNA: TGTGCCAGCAGGAAAAGCGGGACTAGGCTCAATGAGCAGTTCTTC

D: .
V: TRBV7-2
J: TRBJ2-7
size: few
CDR3: CASNSRAVGGIGEQYF
DNA: TGTGCCAGCAACAGCCGGGCGGTCGGCGGGATTGGGGAGCAGTACTTC

D: TRBD2
V: TRBV20-1
J: TRBJ2-5
size: .
CDR3: CSASVAGGLQETQYF
DNA: TGCAGTGCTAGCGTTGCGGGGGGCCTCCAAGAGACCCAGTACTTC

D: TRBD1
V: TRBV5-1
J: TRBJ2-2
size: many
CDR3: CASSLARDSPSGELFF
DNA: TGCGCCAGCAGCTTGGCCCGGGACAGCCCTTCCGGGGAGCTGTTTTTT

D: TRBD1
V: TRBV28
J: TRBJ2-1
size: .
CDR3: CASSLYRQGRGEQFF
DNA: TGTGCCAGCAGTCTATACCGACAGGGCAGGGGTGAGCAGTTCTTC

D: .
V: TRBV29-1
J: TRBJ2-1
size: .
CDR3: CSGQQSSYNEQFF
DNA: TGCAGCGGACAACAGAGCTCCTACAATGAGCAGTTCTTC

D: .
V: TRBV6-2/TRBV6-3
J: TRBJ2-2
size: few
CDR3: CASSPLGPNTGELFF
DNA: TGTGCCAGCAGCCCATTGGGCCCGAACACCGGGGAGCTGTTTTTT

D: .
V: TRBV4-1
J: TRBJ2-7
size: .
CDR3: CASSQEGQYSYEQYF
DNA: TGCGCCAGCAGCCAAGAAGGCCAGTATTCCTACGAGCAGTACTTC

D: .
V: TRBV12-3/TRBV12-4
J: TRBJ1-4
size: few
CDR3: CASSLVGGKLFF
DNA: TGTGCCAGCAGCCTCGTCGGCGGGAAACTGTTTTTT

D: .
V: TRBV25-1
J: TRBJ1-2
size: .
CDR3: CASSVGDRGYTF
DNA: TGTGCCAGCAGTGTAGGAGACAGAGGCTACACCTTC

D: .
V: TRBV5-1
J: TRBJ2-2
size: few
CDR3: CASSLEAGTTGELFF
DNA: TGCGCCAGCAGCTTGGAGGCGGGGACAACTGGGGAGCTGTTTTTT

D: .
V: TRBV5-1
J: TRBJ1-3
size: .
CDR3: CASSLESAEFNGNTIYF
DNA: TGCGCCAGCAGCTTGGAATCCGCAGAGTTCAATGGAAACACCATATATTTT

D: .
V: TRBV4-1
J: TRBJ2-3
size: .
CDR3: CASSQDPPGVIASTDTQYF
DNA: TGCGCCAGCAGCCAAGATCCGCCGGGGGTGATTGCTAGCACAGATACGCAGTATTTT

D: TRBD1
V: TRBV29-1
J: TRBJ1-4
size: few
CDR3: CSVDRTGRVGNEKLFF
DNA: TGCAGCGTTGATCGGACAGGGCGCGTAGGAAATGAAAAACTGTTTTTT

D: .
V: TRBV10-3
J: TRBJ2-7
size: many
CDR3: CAISGDQGSEQYF
DNA: TGTGCCATCAGTGGGGACCAGGGCTCCGAGCAGTACTTC

D: .
V: TRBV20-1
J: TRBJ2-3
size: few
CDR3: CSTDTQYF
DNA: TGCAGCACAGATACGCAGTATTTT

D: .
V: TRBV12-3/TRBV12-4
J: TRBJ1-2
size: few
CDR3: CASSLGGRGYGYTF
DNA: TGTGCCAGCAGTTTAGGAGGTAGAGGATATGGCTACACCTTC

D: .
V: TRBV5-6
J: TRBJ1-3
size: few
CDR3: CASSFQGPLSGNTIYF
DNA: TGTGCCAGCAGCTTTCAGGGGCCCCTCTCCGGAAACACCATATATTTT